These 16 T cell receptor beta chains originate from one sample sequenced in a study of blood T cell repertoires in COVID-19. Produced via immunoSEQ multiplex PCR; TCRdb's table is partial and in-frame only. The sample records more than 110,000 clones, approximately 80% being singletons. What was sequenced was PBMCs or T cells enriched from blood (not recorded which). The receptors shown here come from a woman between 18 and 29 years old who had been exposed to COVID-19.

The genes are TRBV6-6 and TRBJ2-1, with 8 nucleotides matching TRBD2. This CDR3 comprises 16 residues. CDR1 and CDR2 (germline): MNHNY, SVGAGI (reference sequence). V was pared by 5 bases and J by 4 bases, with 10 bases of the junction left unmatched. This CDR3 reads CASSRKTSAIYNEQFF. DNA of the CDR3: TGTGCCAGCAGTCGAAAGACTAGCGCAATATACAATGAGCAGTTCTTC.

V and J are TRBV27 and TRBJ2-2, with a possible D match to TRBD1 (5 bases). Trimming cost V 3 bases and J 4 bases, with 15 bases left between them. The CDR3 totals 16 residues. Germline CDR1 is MNHEY and CDR2 is SMNVEV (reference sequence). CDR3 loop: CASSFLNRQFTGELFF. The CDR3 DNA reads as TGTGCCAGCAGTTTCTTAAATCGACAGTTCACCGGGGAGCTGTTTTTT.

The genes are TRBV24-1 and TRBJ2-7; 7 bases are shared with TRBD2. This CDR3 has 15 amino acids. The V and J ends lost 2 bases and 3 bases, in that order; junction bases with no gene match: 6. Looked up from germline, CDR1 is KGHDR and CDR2 is SFDVKD. The DNA for the CDR3 is TGTGCCACCAGTGATTCGCCTAGCGGACGCTACGAGCAGTACTTC. Its protein is CATSDSPSGRYEQYF.

CDR3 nucleotides: TGTGCCAGCAGTTCCCTGGACAGGGTTCCGGAGACCCAGTACTTC. It codes for CASSSLDRVPETQYF. This rearrangement joins TRBV27 to TRBJ2-5; 8 bases align to TRBD1. Trimming took 4 bases from V and 5 from J; bases not matched to a gene: 9. This CDR3 has 15 residues. The germline V gene encodes CDR1 MNHEY and CDR2 SMNVEV (reference sequence).

V usage is TRBV28 and J usage is TRBJ2-7, with 7 bases fitting TRBD2. In germline, CDR1 is MDHEN, CDR2 SYDVKM. The CDR3 sequence is 15 residues long. Trimming at V came to 5 bases and at J to 3 bases, leaving 10 bases not matched to a gene. The CDR3 here is CASSLRIAGYYEQYF. In DNA, the CDR3 is TGTGCCAGCAGTCTGAGGATAGCGGGTTACTACGAGCAGTACTTC.

The chain recombines TRBV27 with TRBJ2-7; tentatively, D is TRBD1 (6 bases). The germline gives CDR1 MNHEY, CDR2 SMNVEV (reference sequence). The V end lost 5 bases, the J end lost 3 bases, and 17 bases lay between the germline ends. The CDR3 loop spans 15 amino acids. The CDR3 here is CASSLSRGARYEQYF. The CDR3 DNA is TGTGCCAGCAGTCTCTCCAGGGGCGCGCGCTACGAGCAGTACTTC.

V usage is TRBV24-1 and J usage is TRBJ1-1, with D perhaps TRBD1 (6 bases). Germline V gene data show CDR1 as KGHDR and CDR2 as SFDVKD. CDR3 size: 15 residues. Trimming pared 3 bases from V and 3 bases from J, leaving 13 bases between. CDR3 protein: CATSDTQGSYTEAFF. The CDR3, as DNA: TGTGCCACCAGTGATACACAGGGCTCGTACACTGAAGCTTTCTTT.

The V and J genes are TRBV10-3 and TRBJ2-7; a possible D gene is TRBD1 (7 bases). Germline CDR1 and CDR2: ENHRY and SYGVKD. V gave up 3 bases and J gave up 5 bases, with 17 bases separating them. CDR3 length: 15 amino acids. The CDR3 region has the DNA TGTGCCATCAGTGACCTGGCAGGGGGGCCTAACGAGCAGTACTTC. This encodes CAISDLAGGPNEQYF.

The chain couples TRBV25-1 to TRBJ1-4; D is perhaps TRBD1 (6 bases). CDR3 length: 13 amino acids. The germline CDR1 and CDR2 sequences are MGHDK and SYGVNS. V was trimmed by 6 bases and J by 5 bases, leaving 10 bases between them. The CDR3 sequence is CASRKGENEKLFF. The DNA for the CDR3 is TGTGCCAGCAGAAAGGGGGAAAATGAAAAACTGTTTTTT. Complete variable domain (other parts from reference TRBV25-1 and TRBJ1-4): EADIYQTPRYLVIGTGKKITLECSQTMGHDKMYWYQQDPGMELHLIHYSYGVNSTEKGDLSSESTVSRIRTEHFPLTLESARPSHTSQYLCASRKGENEKLFFGSGTQLSVL.

The V and J genes are TRBV29-1 and TRBJ2-7; 13 bases align to TRBD2. CDR1 and CDR2 from the germline V gene are SQVTM and ANQGSEA. The CDR3 is 14 residues long. V shed 4 bases and J 3 bases; nucleotides not matched to a gene: 3. CDR3 in DNA: TGCAGCGTTGCCAGACTAGCGGGAGGCTACGAGCAGTACTTC. As protein: CSVARLAGGYEQYF.

This chain joins TRBV6-1 and TRBJ2-7, with 7 bases identical to TRBD1. CDR3 size: 16 residues. Germline V gene data show CDR1 as MNHNS and CDR2 as SASEGT. Germline trimming cut 2 bases from V and 2 bases from J; bases unmatched to any gene: 9. The CDR3 sequence: CASSELGWDSPYEQYF. The CDR3 nucleotides are TGTGCCAGCAGTGAACTGGGGTGGGACAGCCCCTACGAGCAGTACTTC.

The chain recombines TRBV7-9 with TRBJ2-7, with 9 nucleotides matching TRBD2. CDR1 and CDR2 from the germline V gene are SEHNR and FQNEAQ (reference sequence). V shed 2 bases and J 6 bases; nucleotides not matched to a gene: 8. This CDR3 is 15 amino acids long. The CDR3 sequence: CASSLFSSGKGEQYF. CDR3 DNA: TGTGCCAGCAGCTTATTTTCTAGCGGGAAAGGCGAGCAGTACTTC.

The chain uses TRBV30 and TRBJ1-3, with 8 bases matching TRBD1. CDR3 length equals 16 residues. V shed 3 bases, J shed 0 bases, and the junction held 7 bases outside the gene matches. The germline gives CDR1 GTSNPN, CDR2 SVGIG (reference sequence). CDR3 loop: CAWRSRGLPSGNTIYF. In DNA form, the CDR3 reads TGTGCCTGGAGATCCAGGGGGCTACCCTCTGGAAACACCATATATTTT.

The chain combines TRBV19 with TRBJ2-3, with 14 bases fitting TRBD2. The junction had 9 bases not matched to a gene; V was cut back by 8 bases and J by 5 bases. This CDR3 region has 16 residues. CDR1 is LNHDA, CDR2 SQIVND, per germline (reference sequence). CDR3 sequence reads: CASQMTSGRALDTQYF. DNA for the CDR3: TGTGCCAGTCAAATGACTAGCGGGAGGGCCTTAGATACGCAGTATTTT. The whole variable domain, filled in from reference TRBV19 and TRBJ2-3, reads DGGITQSPKYLFRKEGQNVTLSCEQNLNHDAMYWYRQDPGQGLRLIYYSQIVNDFQKGDIAEGYSVSREKKESFPLTVTSAQKNPTAFYLCASQMTSGRALDTQYFGPGTRLTVL.

The table lists this clone with a count of one. J is TRBJ2-2 and V is TRBV19; D possibly corresponds to TRBD2 (5 bases). CDR3 length: 14 amino acids. Germline CDR1 is LNHDA and CDR2 is SQIVND (reference sequence). With 5 bases removed from V and 6 bases from J, the gap between germline ends came to 13 bases. CDR3 residues: CASSPRFGAGELFF. The CDR3, as DNA: TGTGCCAGTAGTCCTCGGTTCGGGGCCGGGGAGCTGTTTTTT.

V gene TRBV13 combines with J gene TRBJ2-7, with a weak D call TRBD2 (6 bases). Trimming removed 2 bases from V and 6 bases from J, with 11 bases in between. This CDR3 spans 13 amino acids. The germline V gene has CDR1 PRHDT and CDR2 FYEKMQ (reference sequence). In DNA form, the CDR3 reads TGTGCCAGCAGCTTAAGACTAGAGGGCGAGCAGTACTTC. Its protein product is CASSLRLEGEQYF. The complete variable domain, with remaining parts taken from reference TRBV13 and TRBJ2-7, reads AAGVIQSPRHLIKEKRETATLKCYPIPRHDTVYWYQQGPGQDPQFLISFYEKMQSDKGSIPDRFSAQQFSDYHSELNMSSLELGDSALYFCASSLRLEGEQYFGPGTRLTVT.